The 14 T cell receptor beta chains below were found in one sample sequenced in a study of blood T cell repertoires in COVID-19. The assay was immunoSEQ multiplex PCR, and TCRdb's table has in-frame clones only and misses some. The table lists 100,000 to 120,000 clones, 75% to 90% of them singletons. The sequenced sample consisted of peripheral blood. These receptors were obtained from a woman between 40 and 50 years old with acute or convalescent COVID-19.

The V gene is TRBV6-1, the J gene TRBJ1-5; no clear D. Trimming cost V 0 bases and J 0 bases, with 12 bases left between them. In germline, CDR1 is MNHNS, CDR2 SASEGT. The CDR3 has 17 amino acids. CDR3 residues: CASSEAVPPFSNQPQHF. CDR3 bases: TGTGCCAGCAGTGAAGCCGTTCCTCCGTTTAGCAATCAGCCCCAGCATTTT.

The chain is built from TRBV4-1 and TRBJ1-5; 8 bases fit TRBD1. This CDR3 region has 16 residues. V lost 4 bases and J lost 2; bases outside the gene matches: 7. In germline, CDR1 is MGHRA, CDR2 YSYEKL. In DNA, the CDR3 is TGCGCCAGCAGCCGCGGCGCGACAGGGGGCAATCAGCCCCAGCATTTT. Translating it yields CASSRGATGGNQPQHF.

The chain joins TRBV15 to TRBJ1-2; D is unclear. V lost 0 bases, J lost 3 bases, and 5 bases lay in between. This CDR3 comprises 13 residues. CDR1 is LNHNV and CDR2 is YYDKDF in the germline V gene (reference sequence). CDR3 nucleotides: TGTGCCACCAGCAGAGACGGGGACTATGGCTACACCTTC. Translation: CATSRDGDYGYTF.

The chain recombines TRBV7-2 with TRBJ1-1, with D possibly being TRBD1 (5 bases). V was pared by 3 bases and J by 0 bases, with 11 bases between. The CDR3 has 15 residues. CDR1 is SGHTA, CDR2 FQGNSA, per germline. This CDR3 is CASSLGGVMNTEAFF. The CDR3 region has the DNA TGTGCCAGCAGCTTGGGGGGGGTAATGAACACTGAAGCTTTCTTT.

The chain uses TRBV4-1 and TRBJ1-1, with a possible D match to TRBD1 (5 bases). This CDR3 has 16 amino acids. Germline values: CDR1 MGHRA, CDR2 YSYEKL. Trimming took 3 bases from V and 1 from J, leaving 15 bases between them. CDR3 sequence: CASSQETVGPNTEAFF. The CDR3 nucleotides are TGCGCCAGCAGCCAGGAGACAGTGGGGCCGAACACTGAAGCTTTCTTT.

The chain has TRBV5-1 and TRBJ1-2; D call uncertain. This CDR3 contains 13 residues. Between the trimmed V and J ends, which lost 1 base and 4 bases, there was a span of 8 bases. Per the germline V gene, CDR1 is SGHRS and CDR2 is YFSETQ. This chain's CDR3 is CASSLQQSYGYTF. CDR3 nucleotides: TGCGCCAGCAGCTTGCAACAGTCCTATGGCTACACCTTC. The complete variable domain, with remaining parts taken from reference TRBV5-1 and TRBJ1-2, reads KAGVTQTPRYLIKTRGQQVTLSCSPISGHRSVSWYQQTPGQGLQFLFEYFSETQRNKGNFPGRFSGRQFSNSRSEMNVSTLELGDSALYLCASSLQQSYGYTFGSGTRLTVV.

CDR3 coding DNA: TGTGCCAGGGGGGGACAGGGGAGAATGGGGACTGAAGCTTTCTTT. Translating it yields CARGGQGRMGTEAFF. The J gene is TRBJ1-1, the V gene TRBV2, with 10 bases identical to TRBD1. Trimming removed 9 bases from V and 5 bases from J; junction bases left unmatched: 12. There are 15 residues in the CDR3. From germline, CDR1 is SNHLY and CDR2 FYNNEI.

DNA for the CDR3: TGCGCCAGCAGTCACGACACCGGGACAGAGGGTACAAAGAGCTCCTATAATTCACCCCTCCACTTT. Translated: CASSHDTGTEGTKSSYNSPLHF. The V gene is TRBV23-1, the J gene TRBJ1-6; 7 bases are a match to TRBD1. TRBV23-1 is given ORF status, its function remaining uncertain. There are 22 residues in the CDR3. The V segment lost 3 bases and the J segment 0 bases; nucleotides outside the gene matches: 20.

The chain couples TRBV5-4 to TRBJ2-5, with D possibly TRBD2 on 5 matching bases. V lost 1 base to trimming and J lost 4 bases, with 11 bases between them. The CDR3 length is 14 residues. Germline V gene lookup returns CDR1 SGHNT and CDR2 YYREEE (reference sequence). The chain's CDR3 is CASSLSTEGETQYF. The DNA for the CDR3 is TGTGCCAGCAGCTTGTCTACCGAGGGAGAGACCCAGTACTTC. The full variable domain, completed using reference TRBV5-4 and TRBJ2-5, is ETGVTQSPTHLIKTRGQQVTLRCSSQSGHNTVSWYQQALGQGPQFIFQYYREEENGRGNFPPRFSGLQFPNYSSELNVNALELDDSALYLCASSLSTEGETQYFGPGTRLLVL.

This clone turned up a few times. This chain joins TRBV19 and TRBJ1-2; 7 bases line up with TRBD1. The CDR3 is 13 residues long. Losses at the gene ends were 1 base for V and 4 bases for J; bases not matched to a gene: 0. The germline V gene has CDR1 LNHDA and CDR2 SQIVND (reference sequence). This CDR3 is CASSIAGGYGYTF. CDR3 coding DNA: TGTGCCAGTAGTATAGCAGGGGGCTATGGCTACACCTTC.

The genes are TRBV18 and TRBJ2-3; 8 nucleotides agree with TRBD2. The CDR3 has 17 residues. V was pared by 0 bases and J by 4 bases, with 9 bases of the junction left unmatched. Germline values: CDR1 KGHSH, CDR2 LQKENI. CDR3 sequence reads: CASSPPRGGMVADTQYF. DNA of the CDR3: TGTGCCAGCTCACCACCTCGGGGGGGCATGGTGGCAGATACGCAGTATTTT.

V is TRBV9 and J is TRBJ2-3; TRBD2 aligns across 10 bases. The germline V gene has CDR1 SGDLS and CDR2 YYNGEE. V gave up 1 base and J gave up 4 bases; unmatched junction bases: 9. The CDR3 totals 17 residues. The CDR3 loop is CASSVNKRGGRADTQYF. CDR3 nucleotides: TGTGCCAGCAGCGTAAACAAGCGGGGGGGCAGGGCAGATACGCAGTATTTT. Full variable domain (outside the CDR3, taken from reference TRBV9 and TRBJ2-3): DSGVTQTPKHLITATGQRVTLRCSPRSGDLSVYWYQQSLDQGLQFLIQYYNGEERAKGNILERFSAQQFPDLHSELNLSSLELGDSALYFCASSVNKRGGRADTQYFGPGTRLTVL.

This sequence joins TRBV27 and TRBJ1-3; TRBD1 matches at 8 bases. The CDR3 loop spans 16 amino acids. V lost 6 bases to trimming and J lost 4 bases; unmatched junction nucleotides: 11. From germline, CDR1 is MNHEY and CDR2 SMNVEV (reference sequence). In DNA, the CDR3 is TGTGCCAGCAGCCCCGCAGGGGGCCTCGGGGGAAACACCATATATTTT. It specifies CASSPAGGLGGNTIYF.

The chain uses TRBV3-1 (or the pseudogene TRBV3-2) and TRBJ2-7, with 7 bases that match TRBD1. This CDR3 has 15 residues. Germline V CDR1 and CDR2: LGHDT, YNNKEL (reference sequence). V trimming: 4 bases; J trimming: 3 bases; junction bases outside the gene matches: 9. CDR3 in DNA: TGTGCCAGCAGCCCCTCGACAGGGAAGTTCTACGAGCAGTACTTC. Translating gives CASSPSTGKFYEQYF.